A single sample gave rise to the 10 T cell receptor beta chains below, sequenced in a study of human T cells and chemical hapten exposure (dated by TCRdb to the early 2020s). The sample's time point, from its label and the paper: patch test 2, 6 weeks after DPC sensitization. The treatment or condition label here, explained by the study, means: therapeutic diphenylcyclopropenone sensitization with weekly scalp DPC. Libraries were made using RACE. Sequencing was performed on a NextSeq 500. The raw public data were reprocessed by TCRdb itself: fastp quality trimming at Q25, MiXCR clonotype calling, in-frame beta chains only. Entries that share a CDR3 protein sequence are merged under the most common genes and DNA. The sample table lists some 80,000 distinct CDR3 sequences, roughly a tenth of them with a count of one. Together, the top ten hold about 2.3% of the sample. The material sequenced was whole blood, taken in connection with sensitization to the hapten diphenylcyclopropenone (DPC). The receptors stem from a woman under 40 with alopecia areata. Some clones in this sample may be carry-over from other donors' samples.

This clonotype was detected a few times. The rearrangement links TRBV2 to TRBJ1-1; TRBD1 aligns across 8 bases. The junction had 11 bases not matched to a gene; V was cut back by 7 bases and J by 1 base. The CDR3 length is 16 residues. Germline loops: CDR1 SNHLY, CDR2 FYNNEI. This CDR3 reads CASNLNTGTGNTEAFF. DNA of the CDR3: TGTGCCAGCAACCTAAATACGGGGACAGGGAACACTGAAGCTTTCTTT.

At least ten counts were recorded for this clonotype. The V gene is TRBV7-6, the J gene TRBJ2-2; D is uncertain. Germline V gives CDR1 SGHVS, CDR2 FNYEAQ. V gave up 1 base and J gave up 3 bases, with 6 bases separating them. The CDR3 has 14 amino acids. Written as DNA, the CDR3 is TGTGCCAGCAGCTTAGACAGTTACACCGGGGAGCTGTTTTTT. Its translation is CASSLDSYTGELFF.

This clonotype was found many times. This rearrangement joins TRBV7-2 to TRBJ1-5; no clear D. This CDR3 contains 13 residues. From germline, CDR1 is SGHTA and CDR2 FQGNSA. Trimming removed 5 bases from V and 4 bases from J, with 9 bases in between. The CDR3 protein is CASSPHGNQPQHF. The DNA for the CDR3 is TGTGCCAGCAGCCCGCACGGAAATCAGCCCCAGCATTTT.

A word on this clonotype: A much larger clone lies one base from this, so it may be a read error. The rearrangement uses TRBV7-8 and TRBJ2-7; no reliable D call. Germline V gives CDR1 SGHVS, CDR2 FQNEAQ. The V gene lost 1 base and the J gene lost 5 bases, with 12 bases spanning the gap. The CDR3 length is 14 residues. In nucleotides, the CDR3 is TGTGCCAGCAGCTTAGACCAGTTTTACGACGAGCAGTACTTC. Encoded protein: CASSLDQFYDEQYF.

The chain links TRBV19 to TRBJ2-3, with D perhaps TRBD2 (6 bases). V was clipped by 4 bases and J by 6 bases, with 11 bases between them. Germline values: CDR1 LNHDA, CDR2 SQIVND (reference sequence). The CDR3 has 13 residues. CDR3 bases: TGTGCCAGTAGTAAAGAGCGGGCGGATACGCAGTATTTT. Amino acid sequence: CASSKERADTQYF.

In its sample, this clonotype was seen many times. V is TRBV5-6 and J is TRBJ1-5; tentatively, D is TRBD1 (6 bases). The CDR3 length is 15 residues. Germline CDR1 SGHDT, CDR2 YYEEEE. Deletions cut 0 bases from V and 3 bases from J, with 10 bases between. CDR3 residues: CASSLGDNLNQPQHF. The CDR3 DNA is TGTGCCAGCAGCTTGGGGGACAACCTCAATCAGCCCCAGCATTTT.

The chain links TRBV6-1 to TRBJ2-3, with 10 bases that match TRBD1. V lost 10 bases to trimming and J lost 4 bases; unmatched junction nucleotides: 8. Looked up from germline, CDR1 is MNHNS and CDR2 is SASEGT. This CDR3 spans 14 amino acids. The CDR3 DNA sequence: TGTGCCACCAATCGACAGGGGGCCTCAGATACGCAGTATTTT. Translated: CATNRQGASDTQYF.

This clonotype was counted between two and nine times. V gene TRBV20-1 combines with J gene TRBJ1-2, with TRBD1 matching 7 bases. V shed 1 base, J shed 8 bases, and the junction held 7 bases outside the gene matches. This CDR3 comprises 13 residues. Germline V lookup: CDR1 DFQATT, CDR2 SNEGSKA (reference sequence). Here the CDR3 reads CSARVARGRGYTF. In DNA, the CDR3 is TGCAGTGCTAGAGTAGCCAGGGGGAGAGGCTACACCTTC.

Many counts were recorded for this clonotype. This chain joins TRBV6-2 or TRBV6-3 and TRBJ2-4, with D uncertain. Trimming took off 1 base at V and 0 bases at J, with 7 bases between the two ends. The germline V gene has CDR1 MNHEY and CDR2 SVGEGT. This CDR3 comprises 15 residues. CDR3 residues: CASSYFSLAKNIQYF. The CDR3 nucleotides are TGTGCCAGCAGTTACTTTAGCCTAGCCAAAAACATTCAGTACTTC.

In this sample, this clonotype turned up many times. The chain uses TRBV5-1 and TRBJ1-2; 9 bases map to TRBD1. Germline V lookup: CDR1 SGHRS, CDR2 YFSETQ. The CDR3 sequence is 15 residues long. With 3 bases clipped from V and 3 bases from J, the junction kept 6 bases outside the gene matches. The CDR3 DNA follows: TGCGCCAGCAGCTCACCGGGACAGGGCTACTATGGCTACACCTTC. Translation gives CASSSPGQGYYGYTF.